Following are 29 T cell receptor beta chains from one sample sequenced in a study of radiation and T cells in renal cell carcinoma. TCRdb's table, derived via immunoSEQ multiplex PCR, lists solely in-frame clones and lacks some. The data hold 100,000 to 150,000 clones, with around 81% observed a single time. Stated time point: blood 2 weeks post-SBRT. The treatment here: 15 Gy SBRT to primary tumor, nephrectomy 4 weeks later. The sequenced sample was blood, obtained from a patient whose treatment included radiotherapy and nephrectomy. The receptor source for this set is a man in his fifties with renal cell carcinoma.

The chain combines TRBV11-1 with TRBJ1-1; 7 bases are shared with TRBD1. V shed 6 bases, J shed 3 bases, and the junction held 4 bases outside the gene matches. There are 13 residues in the CDR3. Germline CDR1 is SGHAT and CDR2 is FQDESV (reference sequence). CDR3 residues: CASSNQGDTEAFF. CDR3 DNA: TGTGCCAGCAGTAACCAGGGGGACACTGAAGCTTTCTTT.

The chain employs TRBV9 and TRBJ1-2, with D hard to call. The germline V gene encodes CDR1 SGDLS and CDR2 YYNGEE. This CDR3 is 14 amino acids long. V was pared by 4 bases and J by 2 bases, with 12 bases between. The CDR3 DNA reads TGTGCCAGCAGCCCGATGGGGAGAAACTATGGCTACACCTTC. Translating gives CASSPMGRNYGYTF.

The chain uses TRBV5-5 and TRBJ1-5; the D is unclear. The V end lost 4 bases, the J end lost 5 bases, and 16 bases lay between the germline ends. Looked up from germline, CDR1 is SGHKS and CDR2 is YYEKEE (reference sequence). This CDR3 region has 15 residues. CDR3 residues: CASSPDPGGYQPQHF. The DNA for the CDR3 is TGTGCCAGCAGCCCGGACCCAGGAGGTTATCAGCCCCAGCATTTT.

V and J are TRBV7-3 and TRBJ2-1; 12 nucleotides agree with TRBD2. CDR1 is SGHTA, CDR2 FQGTGA, per germline. V was pared by 2 bases and J by 8 bases, with 4 bases of the junction left unmatched. The CDR3 covers 15 residues. The CDR3 DNA reads as TGTGCCAGCAGCTTACTAGCGGGAGGGCCTTATGAGCAGTTCTTC. Protein: CASSLLAGGPYEQFF.

This clone was observed a few times. The V call is TRBV7-3, the J call TRBJ1-2; D is uncertain. Germline V lookup: CDR1 SGHTA, CDR2 FQGTGA. V gave up 4 bases and J gave up 1 base, with 10 bases separating them. The CDR3 consists of 14 residues. CDR3 amino acids: CASSSPGDNYGYTF. The CDR3 DNA reads as TGTGCCAGCAGCTCCCCCGGTGATAACTATGGCTACACCTTC.

Regarding this clone: An end of the junction differs from the germline gene, which may be a read error. For the CDR3, the DNA is TGTGCCAGCGGTGAAGCGGGGGTGAGAGCAGATACGCAGTATTTT. Translating gives CASGEAGVRADTQYF. The chain recombines TRBV6-1 with TRBJ2-3; TRBD2 matches 8 bases. Germline V gives CDR1 MNHNS, CDR2 SASEGT. The CDR3 covers 15 residues.

The genes are TRBV27 and TRBJ1-4, with no clear D. Germline V gene lookup returns CDR1 MNHEY and CDR2 SMNVEV (reference sequence). The CDR3 sequence is 14 residues long. V lost 5 bases and J lost 0, with 7 bases in between. The CDR3, as DNA: TGTGCCAGCAGTGCAGCTTCAACTAATGAAAAACTGTTTTTT. It encodes CASSAASTNEKLFF.

The rearrangement links TRBV7-9 to TRBJ1-6; 11 bases are a match to TRBD1. The CDR3 has 15 residues. V dropped 4 bases and J dropped 10; count of bases not matched to a gene: 6. Germline V gene lookup returns CDR1 SEHNR and CDR2 FQNEAQ (reference sequence). CDR3 DNA sequence: TGTGCCAGCAGCTCCGGACAGGGGGCTTGGTCACCCCTCCACTTT. It specifies CASSSGQGAWSPLHF. Variable domain in full (rest from reference TRBV7-9 and TRBJ1-6): DTGVSQNPRHKITKRGQNVTFRCDPISEHNRLYWYRQTLGQGPEFLTYFQNEAQLEKSRLLSDRFSAERPKGSFSTLEIQRTEQGDSAMYLCASSSGQGAWSPLHFGNGTRLTVT.

The rearrangement uses TRBV7-2 and TRBJ2-7, with 7 bases lining up with TRBD1. Germline V lookup: CDR1 SGHTA, CDR2 FQGNSA. The CDR3 covers 14 residues. V lost 3 bases to trimming and J lost 7 bases; unmatched junction nucleotides: 9. CDR3 region: CASSFDRAQSEQYF. The CDR3 bases are TGTGCCAGCAGCTTTGACAGGGCCCAGAGTGAGCAGTACTTC.

The chain uses TRBV10-2 and TRBJ2-7; 7 bases fit TRBD2. There are 14 residues in the CDR3. Looked up from germline, CDR1 is WSHSY and CDR2 is SAAADI. The junction had 12 bases not matched to a gene; V was cut back by 7 bases and J by 6 bases. The CDR3 sequence is CASNNGGRGLEQYF. Written as DNA, the CDR3 is TGCGCCAGCAATAATGGCGGGAGAGGGCTCGAGCAGTACTTC.

The chain uses TRBV5-4 and TRBJ1-3; the D gene is possibly TRBD1 (5 bases). The CDR3 is made up of 15 amino acids. Trimming cost V 0 bases and J 4 bases, with 11 bases left between them. Germline V gene data show CDR1 as SGHNT and CDR2 as YYREEE (reference sequence). The CDR3 DNA sequence: TGTGCCAGCAGCTTGGATTCAGGGAGCGGAAACACCATATATTTT. It yields the protein CASSLDSGSGNTIYF.

The V gene is TRBV11-2, the J gene TRBJ1-5, with 9 bases that match TRBD1. Germline V CDR1 and CDR2: SGHAT, FQNNGV. The J segment lost 6 bases and the V segment lost 5 bases, leaving 11 bases of the junction unmatched. This CDR3 is built from 16 residues. In DNA, the CDR3 is TGTGCCAGCAGCGCCGGGACAGGGTTTTTGGGTCAGCCCCAGCATTTT. As protein: CASSAGTGFLGQPQHF.

The rearrangement links TRBV6-6 to TRBJ1-1; D call uncertain. The CDR3 length is 15 residues. Germline V lookup: CDR1 MNHNY, CDR2 SVGAGI (reference sequence). V dropped 5 bases and J dropped 1 base, with 14 bases sitting between them. The CDR3 sequence is CASSLTPFGNTEAFF. The CDR3 coding sequence is TGTGCCAGCAGTCTCACACCCTTCGGGAACACTGAAGCTTTCTTT.

The J gene is TRBJ2-3, the V gene TRBV6-6, with 12 nucleotides matching TRBD2. CDR1 and CDR2 (germline): MNHNY, SVGAGI (reference sequence). Trimming took 10 bases from V and 4 from J; bases not matched to a gene: 12. This CDR3 contains 16 residues. The CDR3 sequence is CAIQGRTSGTPDTQYF. DNA for the CDR3: TGTGCCATTCAGGGAAGGACTAGCGGGACCCCAGATACGCAGTATTTT.

This chain links TRBV2 with TRBJ1-5; possibly TRBD1 for D (6 bases). Trimming removed 2 bases from V and 4 bases from J, with 12 bases in between. CDR1 is SNHLY, CDR2 FYNNEI, per germline. This CDR3 is 15 amino acids long. CDR3 nucleotides: TGTGCCAGCAGTGAATTGGGGGGCTCAAATCAGCCCCAGCATTTT. Translated: CASSELGGSNQPQHF. Full variable domain (rest looked up from reference TRBV2 and TRBJ1-5): EPEVTQTPSHQVTQMGQEVILRCVPISNHLYFYWYRQILGQKVEFLVSFYNNEISEKSEIFDDQFSVERPDGSNFTLKIRSTKLEDSAMYFCASSELGGSNQPQHFGDGTRLSIL.

The gene calls are TRBV4-3 and TRBJ1-5, with a possible D match to TRBD1 (5 bases). The CDR3 sequence is 15 residues long. V lost 0 bases and J 6 bases, leaving 12 bases between the germline ends. The germline gives CDR1 LGHNA, CDR2 YSLEER. CDR3 amino acids: CASSQDRAGTQPQHF. For the CDR3, the DNA is TGCGCCAGCAGCCAAGATAGGGCAGGGACTCAGCCCCAGCATTTT.

The V and J genes are TRBV27 and TRBJ2-5, with TRBD1 identical over 8 bases. V dropped 6 bases and J dropped 5; count of bases not matched to a gene: 14. The germline gives CDR1 MNHEY, CDR2 SMNVEV (reference sequence). CDR3 length equals 16 residues. CDR3 in DNA: TGTGCCAGCAGGCGTCCCGGGACAGGCGTTGGGGAGACCCAGTACTTC. It codes for CASRRPGTGVGETQYF.

This chain joins TRBV5-1 and TRBJ1-2; D is uncertain. Trimming stripped 6 bases from V and 0 bases from J, with 18 bases between. The length of the CDR3 is 16 residues. Germline V gene data show CDR1 as SGHRS and CDR2 as YFSETQ. CDR3: CASTMGGSAANYGYTF. CDR3 nucleotides: TGCGCCAGCACCATGGGAGGCTCAGCCGCTAACTATGGCTACACCTTC.

The CDR3 sequence: CASRWTSGDQETQYF. CDR3 coding DNA: TGTGCCAGCAGATGGACTAGCGGGGACCAAGAGACCCAGTACTTC. This chain links TRBV2 with TRBJ2-5; TRBD2 matches 12 bases. V was clipped by 6 bases and J by 0 bases; unmatched bases: 2. Looked up from germline, CDR1 is SNHLY and CDR2 is FYNNEI. This CDR3 is built from 15 residues.

V and J are TRBV4-3 and TRBJ2-7; 9 nucleotides line up with TRBD1. Germline V CDR1 and CDR2: LGHNA, YSLEER. Unmatched junction bases numbered 15, after V lost 3 bases and J lost 6 bases. There are 17 residues in the CDR3. The CDR3, as DNA: TGCGCCAGCAGCCAGGATGGGGGGCCGGGACAGGGAAGCGAGCAGTACTTC. It translates to CASSQDGGPGQGSEQYF.

The CDR3 is CASMPSGRGRLSNEKLFF. The DNA for the CDR3 is TGTGCCAGCATGCCGTCTGGCAGGGGCCGCCTCTCCAATGAAAAACTGTTTTTT. The chain is built from TRBV27 and TRBJ1-4; TRBD1 might be the D (6 bases). The germline V and J ends were trimmed by 7 bases and 5 bases, with 26 bases remaining between them. The germline gives CDR1 MNHEY, CDR2 SMNVEV (reference sequence). This CDR3 has 18 residues.

The chain recombines TRBV5-1 with TRBJ1-4, with a possible D match to TRBD1 (6 bases). The CDR3 is 15 residues long. CDR1 and CDR2 from the germline V gene are SGHRS and YFSETQ. The V and J ends lost 2 bases and 8 bases respectively, with 16 bases between them. This CDR3 reads CASSFLGAGSEKLFF. For the CDR3, the DNA is TGCGCCAGCAGCTTTTTGGGGGCCGGGAGCGAAAAACTGTTTTTT.

The chain is built from TRBV4-3 and TRBJ2-4; D could derive from TRBD1 or TRBD2 (5 bases each). CDR3 length equals 17 residues. Germline V gene lookup returns CDR1 LGHNA and CDR2 YSLEER. Trimming stripped 0 bases from V and 0 bases from J, with 12 bases between. In DNA form, the CDR3 reads TGCGCCAGCAGCCAAGATGGAGAGGGGTTAGCCAAAAACATTCAGTACTTC. Translated: CASSQDGEGLAKNIQYF.

The chain joins TRBV5-1 to TRBJ1-2, with 8 bases lining up with TRBD1. The germline CDR1 and CDR2 sequences are SGHRS and YFSETQ. J lost 3 bases, V lost 4 bases, and 8 bases had no gene match. CDR3 length equals 15 residues. CDR3: CASSLTGEKDYGYTF. The CDR3 DNA sequence: TGCGCCAGCAGCCTGACAGGGGAAAAGGACTATGGCTACACCTTC.

With respect to this clone: At one end the junction does not follow the germline gene, possibly because of a read error. The V call is TRBV7-7, the J call TRBJ2-2, with D possibly being TRBD2 (7 bases). The V gene's germline CDR1 is SSHAT and CDR2 FNYEAQ (reference sequence). CDR3 size: 14 residues. The CDR3 spells CASSLGGDGGELFF. The CDR3 nucleotides are TGTGCTAGCAGCTTAGGGGGGGACGGCGGGGAGCTGTTTTTT. Together with reference TRBV7-7 and TRBJ2-2, the CDR3 gives the full variable domain: GAGVSQSPRYKVTKRGQDVTLRCDPISSHATLYWYQQALGQGPEFLTYFNYEAQPDKSGLPSDRFSAERPEGSISTLTIQRTEQRDSAMYRCASSLGGDGGELFFGEGSRLTVL.

The genes are TRBV12-5 and TRBJ1-2, with D unresolved. Trimming stripped 5 bases from V and 1 base from J, with 5 bases between. The CDR3 length is 12 residues. In germline, CDR1 is LGHNT, CDR2 FRNRAP. The CDR3 DNA reads TGTGCTAGTGGTCTGTTTAACTATGGCTACACCTTC. Its translation: CASGLFNYGYTF.

The gene calls are TRBV28 and TRBJ1-1; perhaps TRBD1 as D (5 bases). Trimming removed 6 bases from V and 1 base from J, with 15 bases in between. Germline lookup yields CDR1 MDHEN and CDR2 SYDVKM. The CDR3 loop spans 15 amino acids. CDR3 sequence reads: CASRTEGEANTEAFF. The CDR3, as DNA: TGTGCCAGCAGAACCGAAGGGGAGGCGAACACTGAAGCTTTCTTT.

This sequence joins TRBV6-5 and TRBJ2-1, with D perhaps matching TRBD1 (6 bases). Germline CDR1 and CDR2: MNHEY and SVGAGI. The CDR3 loop spans 13 amino acids. Between the trimmed V and J ends, which lost 8 bases and 8 bases, there was a span of 16 bases. For the CDR3, the DNA is TGTGCCAGCCGGGACATAGGGGGAGATGAGCAGTTCTTC. It is translated as CASRDIGGDEQFF.

V and J are TRBV10-3 and TRBJ2-2, with a possible D match to TRBD1 (5 bases). The germline CDR1 and CDR2 sequences are ENHRY and SYGVKD. This CDR3 comprises 15 residues. V lost 0 bases to trimming and J lost 7 bases, with 12 bases between them. This CDR3 is CAISESPKGHGELFF. CDR3 in DNA: TGTGCCATCAGTGAGTCGCCTAAGGGGCACGGGGAGCTGTTTTTT.